These 16 T cell receptor beta chains originate from one sample sequenced in a study of cytomegalovirus exposure and HLA in healthy donors (TCRdb year 2017). Receptor amplification or capture employed the immunoSEQ multiplex PCR assay. The multiplex PCR relied on a mix of 60 forward primers for TCR Vbeta segments and 13 reverse primers for TCR Jbeta segments. TCRdb obtained this table from immuneACCESS and retained in-frame rearrangements with V and J assigned. These tables miss some clones; where compared with another copy, unresolved V genes account for less than half of the shortfall, and the remainder is unexplained. The sample data list 60,000 to 85,000 clones, and about three quarters of these were observed just once. 12% of the sample is in the top ten clones. Material for sequencing was PBMCs. Receptors were obtained from a male donor in good health and CMV-seropositive.

The V gene is TRBV7-8, the J gene TRBJ1-1, with D possibly matching TRBD1 (6 bases). Trimming took off 1 base at V and 1 base at J, with 10 bases between the two ends. CDR1 SGHVS and CDR2 FQNEAQ come from the germline V gene. This CDR3 contains 15 residues. CDR3 DNA sequence: TGTGCCAGCAGCTTAGTCGGACAGACGAACACTGAAGCTTTCTTT. As protein: CASSLVGQTNTEAFF.

This chain joins TRBV28 and TRBJ2-7; D perhaps matches TRBD1 (5 bases). V was clipped by 4 bases and J by 9 bases, with 13 bases between them. The CDR3 has 12 amino acids. Germline values: CDR1 MDHEN, CDR2 SYDVKM. CDR3 in amino acids: CASSSQGRVQYF. CDR3 in DNA: TGTGCCAGCAGTTCGCAGGGTCGCGTGCAGTACTTC.

This clone was detected once. The chain has TRBV4-1 and TRBJ2-7, with 10 bases that match TRBD1. The CDR3 is made up of 13 amino acids. Trimming took 6 bases from V and 2 from J; bases not matched to a gene: 1. CDR1 is MGHRA and CDR2 is YSYEKL in the germline V gene. The CDR3 DNA sequence: TGCGCCAGCAGAGGGACAGGGGCCTACGAGCAGTACTTC. Translating gives CASRGTGAYEQYF.

The rearrangement joins TRBV6-1 to TRBJ2-7; D call uncertain. V was shortened by 6 bases and J by 0 bases, with 15 bases between the two germline ends. The CDR3 has 15 residues. Germline V CDR1 and CDR2: MNHNS, SASEGT. CDR3: CASSFSNIISYEQYF. In DNA form, the CDR3 reads TGTGCCAGCAGCTTTAGCAATATCATCTCCTACGAGCAGTACTTC.

The chain joins TRBV5-1 to TRBJ2-5; TRBD1 agrees at 8 bases. V was clipped by 9 bases and J by 2 bases; unmatched bases: 6. The CDR3 extends over 13 amino acids. Germline-derived CDR1 and CDR2 are SGHRS and YFSETQ. CDR3 nucleotide sequence: TGCGCCACCTCGGACAGGGAGCAAGAGACCCAGTACTTC. Its protein is CATSDREQETQYF.

The J gene is TRBJ1-2, the V gene TRBV5-5; D remains unclear. The CDR3 runs 14 residues. Deletions cut 0 bases from V and 4 bases from J, with 10 bases between. Germline V gene lookup returns CDR1 SGHKS and CDR2 YYEKEE (reference sequence). This chain's CDR3 is CASSLAEGFYGYTF. In nucleotides, the CDR3 is TGTGCCAGCAGCTTGGCTGAGGGATTCTATGGCTACACCTTC.

The chain recombines TRBV7-8 with TRBJ1-1, with TRBD1 identical over 7 bases. With 4 bases clipped from V and 0 bases from J, the junction kept 5 bases outside the gene matches. Germline loops: CDR1 SGHVS, CDR2 FQNEAQ. CDR3 length equals 15 residues. The CDR3, as DNA: TGTGCCAGCAGCTGGACCGGGACAGTGAACACTGAAGCTTTCTTT. Its translation is CASSWTGTVNTEAFF. The whole variable domain, filled in from reference TRBV7-8 and TRBJ1-1, reads GAGVSQSPRYKVAKRGQDVALRCDPISGHVSLFWYQQALGQGPEFLTYFQNEAQLDKSGLPSDRFFAERPEGSVSTLKIQRTQQEDSAVYLCASSWTGTVNTEAFFGQGTRLTVV.

V and J are TRBV6-5 and TRBJ2-1; 9 bases fit TRBD2. After removal of 2 bases from V and 5 bases from J, the junction contained 4 bases not matched to a gene. In germline, CDR1 is MNHEY, CDR2 SVGAGI. This CDR3 has 15 amino acids. The CDR3 spells CASSYVRLADNEQFF. The CDR3 DNA sequence: TGTGCCAGCAGTTACGTGCGACTAGCGGACAATGAGCAGTTCTTC.

The gene calls are TRBV7-8 and TRBJ1-2; tentative D call: TRBD1 (6 bases). This CDR3 is 14 amino acids long. The germline V gene encodes CDR1 SGHVS and CDR2 FQNEAQ. V shed 2 bases and J shed 6 bases, with 13 bases lying between them. The CDR3 region is CASSLQGGGNGYTF. CDR3 nucleotides: TGTGCCAGCAGCTTACAGGGAGGGGGAAATGGCTACACCTTC.

This rearrangement joins TRBV7-3 to TRBJ2-3, with TRBD2 matching 9 bases. Trimming removed 5 bases from V and 4 bases from J; junction bases left unmatched: 7. CDR3 length equals 15 residues. Looked up from germline, CDR1 is SGHTA and CDR2 is FQGTGA. The DNA of the CDR3 is TGTGCCAGCAGCCCAGGGCGGGGGGGAGCAGATACGCAGTATTTT. It is translated as CASSPGRGGADTQYF. The variable domain in full, with the rest retrieved from reference TRBV7-3 and TRBJ2-3, is GAGVSQTPSNKVTEKGKYVELRCDPISGHTALYWYRQSLGQGPEFLIYFQGTGAADDSGLPNDRFFAVRPEGSVSTLKIQRTERGDSAVYLCASSPGRGGADTQYFGPGTRLTVL.

V gene TRBV28 combines with J gene TRBJ1-2, with 8 bases fitting TRBD1. CDR1 is MDHEN and CDR2 is SYDVKM in the germline V gene. The CDR3 loop spans 15 amino acids. V was pared by 6 bases and J by 2 bases, with 8 bases of the junction left unmatched. CDR3 loop: CASSDWTGTNYGYTF. In DNA form, the CDR3 reads TGTGCCAGCAGCGACTGGACAGGGACCAACTATGGCTACACCTTC.

The chain combines TRBV19 with TRBJ2-1; 7 bases map to TRBD1. CDR3 size: 13 residues. The germline CDR1 and CDR2 sequences are LNHDA and SQIVND (reference sequence). Germline trimming cut 5 bases from V and 4 bases from J; bases unmatched to any gene: 2. The CDR3 loop reads CASSWGQYNEQFF. CDR3 nucleotide sequence: TGTGCCAGTAGTTGGGGACAGTACAATGAGCAGTTCTTC.

The count of this clone is one. V and J are TRBV4-1 and TRBJ2-7, with TRBD2 matching over 16 bases. Trimming at V came to 5 bases and at J to 6 bases, leaving 4 bases not matched to a gene. CDR1 MGHRA and CDR2 YSYEKL come from the germline V gene. The length of the CDR3 is 15 residues. CDR3: CASSWGLAGGVEQYF. As DNA, the CDR3 is TGCGCCAGCAGCTGGGGACTAGCGGGGGGGGTCGAGCAGTACTTC.

The chain employs TRBV6-5 and TRBJ2-1, with 12 nucleotides matching TRBD2. The ends lost 6 bases at V and 9 bases at J; junction bases unmatched: 6. CDR1 and CDR2 from the germline V gene are MNHEY and SVGAGI. The CDR3 runs 14 residues. This CDR3 is CASSPSGGAFEQFF. CDR3 nucleotides: TGTGCCAGCAGCCCTAGCGGGGGGGCCTTTGAGCAGTTCTTC.

The V call is TRBV7-2, the J call TRBJ1-1; D possibly corresponds to TRBD1 (6 bases). Trimming cost V 4 bases and J 11 bases, with 14 bases left between them. CDR3 length equals 12 residues. Germline values: CDR1 SGHTA, CDR2 FQGNSA. The chain's CDR3 is CASSSGHYGAFF. The CDR3 region has the DNA TGTGCCAGCAGCTCGGGACACTATGGGGCTTTCTTT.

This clone was observed a single time. The rearrangement joins TRBV27 to TRBJ2-5, with D possibly matching TRBD1 (5 bases). Germline loops: CDR1 MNHEY, CDR2 SMNVEV (reference sequence). This CDR3 is 13 amino acids long. V shed 6 bases and J shed 1 base, with 9 bases lying between them. The CDR3 loop is CASSTTVQETQYF. The CDR3 bases are TGTGCCAGCAGCACGACAGTCCAAGAGACCCAGTACTTC.